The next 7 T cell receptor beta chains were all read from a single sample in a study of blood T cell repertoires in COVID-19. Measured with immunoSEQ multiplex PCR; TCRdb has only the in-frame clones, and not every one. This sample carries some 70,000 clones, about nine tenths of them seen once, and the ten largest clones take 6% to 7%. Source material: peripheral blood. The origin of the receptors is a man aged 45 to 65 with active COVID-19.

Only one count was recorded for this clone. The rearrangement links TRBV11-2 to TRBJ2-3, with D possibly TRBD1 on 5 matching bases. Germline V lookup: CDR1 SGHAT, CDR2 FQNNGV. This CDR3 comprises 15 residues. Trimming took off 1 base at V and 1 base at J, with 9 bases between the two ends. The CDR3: CASSLGQSGTDTQYF. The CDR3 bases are TGTGCCAGCAGCTTAGGACAGTCTGGCACAGATACGCAGTATTTT.

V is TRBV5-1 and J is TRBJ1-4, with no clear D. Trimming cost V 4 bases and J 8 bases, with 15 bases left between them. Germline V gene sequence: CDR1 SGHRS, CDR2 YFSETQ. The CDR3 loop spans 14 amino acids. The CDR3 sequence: CASSHGDPREKLFF. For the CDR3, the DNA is TGCGCCAGCAGCCACGGGGATCCAAGGGAAAAACTGTTTTTT.

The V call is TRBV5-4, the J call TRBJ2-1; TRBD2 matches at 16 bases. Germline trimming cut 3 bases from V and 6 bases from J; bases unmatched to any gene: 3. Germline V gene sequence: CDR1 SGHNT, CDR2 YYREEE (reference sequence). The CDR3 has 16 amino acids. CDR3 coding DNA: TGTGCCAGCAGCTGGGGACTAGCGGGAGGGGGCAATGAGCAGTTCTTC. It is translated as CASSWGLAGGGNEQFF.

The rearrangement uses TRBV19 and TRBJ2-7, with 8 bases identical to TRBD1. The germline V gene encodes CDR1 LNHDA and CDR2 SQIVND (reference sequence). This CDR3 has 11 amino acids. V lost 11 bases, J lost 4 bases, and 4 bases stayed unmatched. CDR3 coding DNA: TGTGCCGTTGGACAGGGATACGAGCAGTACTTC. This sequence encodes CAVGQGYEQYF. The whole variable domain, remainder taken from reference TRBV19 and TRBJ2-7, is DGGITQSPKYLFRKEGQNVTLSCEQNLNHDAMYWYRQDPGQGLRLIYYSQIVNDFQKGDIAEGYSVSREKKESFPLTVTSAQKNPTAFYLCAVGQGYEQYFGPGTRLTVT.

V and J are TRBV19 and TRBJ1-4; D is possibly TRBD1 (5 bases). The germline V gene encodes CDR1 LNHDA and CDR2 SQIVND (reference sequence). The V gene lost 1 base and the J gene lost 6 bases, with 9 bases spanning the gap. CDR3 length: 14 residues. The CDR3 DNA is TGTGCCAGTAGTATAGTCGGACACTATGAAAAACTGTTTTTT. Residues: CASSIVGHYEKLFF.

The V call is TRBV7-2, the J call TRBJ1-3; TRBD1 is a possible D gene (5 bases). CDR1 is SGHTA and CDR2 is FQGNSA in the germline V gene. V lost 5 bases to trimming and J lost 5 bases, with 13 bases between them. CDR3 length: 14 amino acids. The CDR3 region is CASSPDSRRNTIYF. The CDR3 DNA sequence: TGTGCCAGCAGCCCCGACAGTAGAAGAAACACCATATATTTT.

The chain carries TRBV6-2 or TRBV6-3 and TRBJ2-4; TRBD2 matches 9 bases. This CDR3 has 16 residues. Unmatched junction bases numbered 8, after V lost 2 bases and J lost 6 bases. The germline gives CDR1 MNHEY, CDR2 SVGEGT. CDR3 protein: CASSYGGAGGVNIQYF. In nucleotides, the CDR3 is TGTGCCAGCAGTTACGGCGGAGCGGGAGGAGTAAACATTCAGTACTTC.